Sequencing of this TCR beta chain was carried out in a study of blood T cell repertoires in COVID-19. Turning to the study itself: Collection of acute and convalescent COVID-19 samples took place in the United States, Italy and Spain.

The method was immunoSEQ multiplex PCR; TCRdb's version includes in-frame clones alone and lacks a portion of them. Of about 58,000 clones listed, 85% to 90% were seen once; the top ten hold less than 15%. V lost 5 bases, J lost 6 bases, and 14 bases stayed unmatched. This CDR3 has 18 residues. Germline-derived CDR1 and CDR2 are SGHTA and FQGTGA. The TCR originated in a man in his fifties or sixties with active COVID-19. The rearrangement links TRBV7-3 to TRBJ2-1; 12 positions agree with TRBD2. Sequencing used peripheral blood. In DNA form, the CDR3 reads TGTGCCAGCAGCATACGACCCATTACTAGCGGGGGGACCAATGAGCAGTTCTTC. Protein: CASSIRPITSGGTNEQFF.